Presented here are 15 T cell receptor beta chains from one specimen sequenced in a study of graft-versus-host responses after intestinal transplantation. Assay: immunoSEQ multiplex PCR; the TCRdb copy retains only in-frame clones and omits some. The profile covers more than 20,000 clones, with roughly 92% appearing a single time and roughly 43% taken by the ten largest. The source material was PBMCs, sampled about 9 months after intestinal transplant. The source of these receptors is a human patient who received an intestinal transplant, so some T cells may come from the graft donor.

V and J are TRBV29-1 and TRBJ2-1; the D is unclear. Germline V lookup: CDR1 SQVTM, CDR2 ANQGSEA. The CDR3 sequence is 18 residues long. Between the trimmed V and J ends, which lost 7 bases and 5 bases, there was a span of 30 bases. The CDR3 coding sequence is TGCAGCGCCGCCGGTAGGGCACGCGCGGTTGATTGGAACAATGAGCAGTTCTTC. This gives the protein CSAAGRARAVDWNNEQFF.

The gene calls are TRBV7-9 and TRBJ2-7, with D possibly matching TRBD1 (6 bases). Germline values: CDR1 SEHNR, CDR2 FQNEAQ (reference sequence). V dropped 6 bases and J dropped 3 bases, with 12 bases sitting between them. The CDR3 has 13 residues. The CDR3 reads CASSRDTIYEQYF. In DNA form, the CDR3 reads TGTGCCAGCAGTAGGGACACCATCTACGAGCAGTACTTC.

CDR3 nucleotide sequence: TGTGCCAGCAGCTTGGGGGCAGCTCACACTGAAGCTTTCTTT. It is translated as CASSLGAAHTEAFF. The chain is built from TRBV5-6 and TRBJ1-1; no definite D call. CDR1 SGHDT and CDR2 YYEEEE come from the germline V gene. The germline V and J ends were trimmed by 0 bases and 3 bases, with 9 bases remaining between them. This CDR3 spans 14 amino acids.

The J gene is TRBJ2-5, the V gene TRBV6-5; D gene ambiguous. V dropped 0 bases and J dropped 2 bases, with 13 bases sitting between them. The germline V gene encodes CDR1 MNHEY and CDR2 SVGAGI. This CDR3 is 16 amino acids long. This CDR3 reads CASSYSRFSRQETQYF. The CDR3 DNA reads as TGTGCCAGCAGTTACTCGAGGTTCTCACGACAAGAGACCCAGTACTTC.

V usage is TRBV27 and J usage is TRBJ2-1; 9 positions agree with TRBD1. From germline, CDR1 is MNHEY and CDR2 SMNVEV (reference sequence). CDR3 size: 15 residues. J was trimmed by 4 bases and V by 2 bases; bases with no gene match: 3. CDR3 in amino acids: CASSLADRGYNEQFF. The CDR3 coding sequence is TGTGCCAGCAGTTTAGCGGACAGGGGTTACAATGAGCAGTTCTTC.

CDR3 loop: CATSRDDRQNEKLFF. In nucleotides, the CDR3 is TGTGCCACCAGCAGAGATGACAGGCAGAATGAAAAACTGTTTTTT. The rearrangement links TRBV15 to TRBJ1-4; perhaps TRBD1 as D (6 bases). This CDR3 is 15 amino acids long. The germline CDR1 and CDR2 sequences are LNHNV and YYDKDF (reference sequence). Between the trimmed V and J ends, which lost 0 bases and 5 bases, there was a span of 10 bases.

This rearrangement joins TRBV2 to TRBJ1-4; D gene ambiguous. The V and J ends lost 6 bases and 9 bases respectively, with 14 bases between them. Germline V gene data show CDR1 as SNHLY and CDR2 as FYNNEI. This CDR3 spans 13 amino acids. CDR3 sequence: CASSLGKAQKLFF. The CDR3 DNA reads as TGTGCCAGCAGCCTTGGCAAAGCCCAAAAACTGTTTTTT.

V usage is TRBV27 and J usage is TRBJ2-1, with 8 bases identical to TRBD1. Per germline, CDR1 MNHEY and CDR2 SMNVEV (reference sequence). The CDR3 contains 14 residues. The V segment lost 5 bases and the J segment 4 bases; nucleotides outside the gene matches: 4. The CDR3 DNA sequence: TGTGCCAGCAGTGACAGGGGTGCGTACAATGAGCAGTTCTTC. Its translation is CASSDRGAYNEQFF.

CDR3 region: CASSVEDRAVQETQYF. The CDR3 DNA reads TGTGCCAGCAGCGTAGAGGACAGAGCCGTACAAGAGACCCAGTACTTC. V gene TRBV9 combines with J gene TRBJ2-5, with D perhaps matching TRBD1 (6 bases). The germline V gene has CDR1 SGDLS and CDR2 YYNGEE. CDR3 length equals 16 residues. V lost 0 bases and J lost 2, with 14 bases in between.

The chain combines TRBV5-5 with TRBJ1-1, with a weak D call TRBD1 (6 bases). V gave up 1 base and J gave up 8 bases, with 18 bases separating them. The CDR3 sequence is 15 residues long. CDR1 is SGHKS, CDR2 YYEKEE, per germline (reference sequence). In DNA form, the CDR3 reads TGTGCCAGCAGCTTGAGGACAGATCGTACGTCAGAAGCTTTCTTT. Protein: CASSLRTDRTSEAFF.

The chain combines TRBV4-2 with TRBJ2-1; 11 bases fit TRBD2. CDR1 is LGHNA, CDR2 YNFKEQ, per germline. V lost 4 bases, J lost 3 bases, and 5 bases stayed unmatched. This CDR3 has 16 residues. CDR3 nucleotide sequence: TGTGCCAGCAGCCGCACCGGGACTAGCGGCTACAATGAGCAGTTCTTC. Its translation: CASSRTGTSGYNEQFF.

The genes are TRBV27 and TRBJ2-6; no clear D. Germline CDR1 is MNHEY and CDR2 is SMNVEV (reference sequence). With 7 bases removed from V and 0 bases from J, the gap between germline ends came to 10 bases. The CDR3 consists of 15 residues. CDR3 in amino acids: CASTFSGSGANVLTF. CDR3 sequence (DNA): TGTGCCAGCACCTTCTCCGGCTCTGGGGCCAACGTCCTGACTTTC.

The chain recombines TRBV28 with TRBJ1-1; D is possibly TRBD1 (5 bases). The length of the CDR3 is 13 residues. Looked up from germline, CDR1 is MDHEN and CDR2 is SYDVKM. V was pared by 5 bases and J by 1 base, with 8 bases between. In DNA form, the CDR3 reads TGTGCCAGCAGTCCGGGGGGGAACACTGAAGCTTTCTTT. It specifies CASSPGGNTEAFF.

V is TRBV5-6 and J is TRBJ2-1, with TRBD2 identical over 8 bases. The J segment lost 1 base and the V segment lost 3 bases, leaving 9 bases of the junction unmatched. The CDR3 spans 17 residues. CDR1 is SGHDT, CDR2 YYEEEE, per germline. The CDR3 DNA is TGTGCCAGCAGCTATCTCGCGGGAGGTCCGTCCTACAATGAGCAGTTCTTC. Translation gives CASSYLAGGPSYNEQFF.

The genes are TRBV5-8 and TRBJ2-7; TRBD2 is a possible D gene (5 bases). V lost 5 bases to trimming and J lost 3 bases, with 12 bases between them. In germline, CDR1 is SGHTS, CDR2 YDEGEE. The CDR3 spans 13 residues. The CDR3 loop is CASRPGINYEQYF. Here the CDR3 DNA reads TGTGCCAGCAGACCCGGGATCAACTACGAGCAGTACTTC.